A selection of T cell receptor beta chains follows, all from one sample in a study of blood T cells in healthy people across ages. MiXCR, applied by TCRdb to the 5' RACE reads, yields one record per CDR3 protein. Of some 1,000,000 distinct CDR3 sequences listed, approximately 25% are singletons. These data were also reused for a study on T cells of mothers and their children.

The sample consisted of blood. The receptors originated from a girl aged 2-10 years in good health. Each CDR3 is given with its conserved first and last residue. A D gene is named only where the DNA matches it firmly. A row's size may be missing; if present it is once, few, many or a size class.

CDR3 DNA: TGTGCCAGCAGCGTAGGAGGGAATCCCTACAATGAGCAGTTCTTC
CDR3 protein: CASSVGGNPYNEQFF
D gene: NA
V gene: TRBV9
CDR3 length: 15
J gene: TRBJ2-1
clone size: NA

CDR3 DNA: TGTGCCAGCAGCTTTAGAGGGCAAGAGGAAGGGGATCGTGAGACCCAGTACTTC
CDR3 protein: CASSFRGQEEGDRETQYF
D gene: NA
V gene: TRBV7-9
CDR3 length: 18
J gene: TRBJ2-5
clone size: NA

CDR3 DNA: TGTGCCAGCAGCTTGGCCCGGGACTACCTGACTTACAATGAGCAGTTCTTC
CDR3 protein: CASSLARDYLTYNEQFF
D gene: TRBD2
V gene: TRBV5-6
CDR3 length: 17
J gene: TRBJ2-1
clone size: few

CDR3 DNA: TGTGCCAGCAAGACGGGACAGGCCTACGAGCAGTACTTC
CDR3 protein: CASKTGQAYEQYF
D gene: TRBD1
V gene: TRBV28
CDR3 length: 13
J gene: TRBJ2-7
clone size: few

CDR3 DNA: TGTGCCACCAGTGGGTCCCCCGATCCTTACTGGACCCAGTACTTC
CDR3 protein: CATSGSPDPYWTQYF
D gene: NA
V gene: TRBV24-1
CDR3 length: 15
J gene: TRBJ2-5
clone size: NA

CDR3 DNA: TGCAGCGTTAGGGGGCCCGGGAGACAGCTCATAACTGAAGCTTTCTTT
CDR3 protein: CSVRGPGRQLITEAFF
D gene: TRBD1
V gene: TRBV29-1
CDR3 length: 16
J gene: TRBJ1-1
clone size: NA

CDR3 DNA: TGTGCCAGCAGCTTAAATTTCCGCGGGGGGGAGGGAGAGACCCAGTACTTC
CDR3 protein: CASSLNFRGGEGETQYF
D gene: TRBD2
V gene: TRBV11-2
CDR3 length: 17
J gene: TRBJ2-5
clone size: NA

CDR3 DNA: TGTGCCAGCAGTTACGTAGCGAGGACAGAGACCCAGTACTTC
CDR3 protein: CASSYVARTETQYF
D gene: NA
V gene: TRBV28
CDR3 length: 14
J gene: TRBJ2-5
clone size: few

CDR3 DNA: TGCAGTGCTAGAGATTCCCGGCTATCGGCAGATACGCAGTATTTT
CDR3 protein: CSARDSRLSADTQYF
D gene: NA
V gene: TRBV20-1
CDR3 length: 15
J gene: TRBJ2-3
clone size: few

CDR3 DNA: TGTGCCAGCAGTCCCCCTTTGGGCACCGCCAGGTACCAAGAGACCCAGTACTTC
CDR3 protein: CASSPPLGTARYQETQYF
D gene: NA
V gene: TRBV28
CDR3 length: 18
J gene: TRBJ2-5
clone size: NA

CDR3 DNA: TGTGCCAGCAGTGAATGGGAGGACATTCAGTACTTC
CDR3 protein: CASSEWEDIQYF
D gene: NA
V gene: TRBV6-1
CDR3 length: 12
J gene: TRBJ2-4
clone size: NA

CDR3 DNA: TGTGCCAGCACCTTACTAGCGGTAAATGAGCAGTTCTTC
CDR3 protein: CASTLLAVNEQFF
D gene: TRBD2
V gene: TRBV12-3/TRBV12-4
CDR3 length: 13
J gene: TRBJ2-1
clone size: NA

CDR3 DNA: TGTGCCAGCAGCCCACAGGGGTTTCAGCCCCAGCATTTT
CDR3 protein: CASSPQGFQPQHF
D gene: TRBD1
V gene: TRBV6-5
CDR3 length: 13
J gene: TRBJ1-5
clone size: NA

CDR3 DNA: TGCAGTGCCGGAGCCCGACTAGCGGGGTTAGATGAGCAGTTCTTC
CDR3 protein: CSAGARLAGLDEQFF
D gene: TRBD2
V gene: TRBV20-1
CDR3 length: 15
J gene: TRBJ2-1
clone size: few

CDR3 DNA: TGTGCCAGCAGCTTCCGACGTTGGGATGAGCAGTTCTTC
CDR3 protein: CASSFRRWDEQFF
D gene: NA
V gene: TRBV13
CDR3 length: 13
J gene: TRBJ2-1
clone size: NA

CDR3 DNA: TGCAGTGCTAGAAGTTCCAGCGGGCGTTCGAATGAGCAGTTCTTC
CDR3 protein: CSARSSSGRSNEQFF
D gene: NA
V gene: TRBV20-1
CDR3 length: 15
J gene: TRBJ2-1
clone size: few

CDR3 DNA: TGCAGCGTTTGGATTTCCTCTGGGGCCAACGTCCCGACTTTC
CDR3 protein: CSVWISSGANVPTF
D gene: NA
V gene: TRBV29-1
CDR3 length: 14
J gene: TRBJ2-6
clone size: NA

CDR3 DNA: TGTGCCGCCCTCCAGGGTTCGCATGGCTACACCTTC
CDR3 protein: CAALQGSHGYTF
D gene: NA
V gene: TRBV27
CDR3 length: 12
J gene: TRBJ1-2
clone size: NA

CDR3 DNA: TGTGCCATCCGCCGGGCGGTATACAATGAGCAGTTCTTC
CDR3 protein: CAIRRAVYNEQFF
D gene: NA
V gene: TRBV12-3/TRBV12-4
CDR3 length: 13
J gene: TRBJ2-1
clone size: NA

CDR3 DNA: TGTGCCAGCAGCTATGACAGGGGGCAGGCTTTCTTT
CDR3 protein: CASSYDRGQAFF
D gene: TRBD1
V gene: TRBV5-6
CDR3 length: 12
J gene: TRBJ1-1
clone size: NA

CDR3 DNA: TGTGCCAGCAGTGAAGCTTCGCGACCCCTACAGTACTTC
CDR3 protein: CASSEASRPLQYF
D gene: NA
V gene: TRBV6-1
CDR3 length: 13
J gene: TRBJ2-7
clone size: few

CDR3 DNA: TGTGCCAGCAGCTTATATCCCCTCTTAGGAGAGCAGTTCTTC
CDR3 protein: CASSLYPLLGEQFF
D gene: NA
V gene: TRBV7-2
CDR3 length: 14
J gene: TRBJ2-1
clone size: NA

CDR3 DNA: TGTGCCAGCAGCTTCGGGTTGACTAGCGTAAATGAGCAGTTCTTC
CDR3 protein: CASSFGLTSVNEQFF
D gene: TRBD2
V gene: TRBV7-3
CDR3 length: 15
J gene: TRBJ2-1
clone size: NA

CDR3 DNA: TGCGCCAGCAGCCAAGAAGGGAAACCCATCTCCTACGAGCAGTACTTC
CDR3 protein: CASSQEGKPISYEQYF
D gene: NA
V gene: TRBV4-1
CDR3 length: 16
J gene: TRBJ2-7
clone size: few

CDR3 DNA: TGTGCCACCAGCTCACACAGGGAGGAGCAGTTCTTC
CDR3 protein: CATSSHREEQFF
D gene: NA
V gene: TRBV7-2
CDR3 length: 12
J gene: TRBJ2-1
clone size: NA

CDR3 DNA: TGTGCCAGCAGCTTAGATCCGGACACAGATACGCAGTATTTT
CDR3 protein: CASSLDPDTDTQYF
D gene: NA
V gene: TRBV7-8
CDR3 length: 14
J gene: TRBJ2-3
clone size: few

CDR3 DNA: TGTGCCAGCAGTTTAAGGCTGGGGGTTGTGGCAGGGGGTGAAGCTTTCTTT
CDR3 protein: CASSLRLGVVAGGEAFF
D gene: TRBD1
V gene: TRBV27
CDR3 length: 17
J gene: TRBJ1-1
clone size: once

CDR3 DNA: TGCGCCAGCAGCCCCGGGACAGGGGACGACGAGCAGTACTTC
CDR3 protein: CASSPGTGDDEQYF
D gene: TRBD1
V gene: TRBV5-1
CDR3 length: 14
J gene: TRBJ2-7
clone size: few

CDR3 DNA: TGTGCCACCCACACAGGGGTCGGTGAGCAGTACTTC
CDR3 protein: CATHTGVGEQYF
D gene: TRBD1
V gene: TRBV15
CDR3 length: 12
J gene: TRBJ2-5
clone size: few

CDR3 DNA: TGCAGCGTTGGTAATACCAGGGAAACATACGAGCAGTACTTC
CDR3 protein: CSVGNTRETYEQYF
D gene: NA
V gene: TRBV29-1
CDR3 length: 14
J gene: TRBJ2-7
clone size: NA

CDR3 DNA: TGTGCCAGCAGACAGGGGGAAGGCATATATTTT
CDR3 protein: CASRQGEGIYF
D gene: TRBD1
V gene: TRBV7-2
CDR3 length: 11
J gene: TRBJ1-3
clone size: NA

CDR3 DNA: TGCAGCGTTGGTAAGATATTGAACACTGAAGCTTTCTTT
CDR3 protein: CSVGKILNTEAFF
D gene: NA
V gene: TRBV29-1
CDR3 length: 13
J gene: TRBJ1-1
clone size: few